This T cell receptor beta chain stems from a study of T cell responses to AZD1222 COVID-19 vaccine. Notes on the study in general: It was only 6 or 7 AZD1222 recipients who were seropositive at baseline.

The assay was immunoSEQ multiplex PCR, and TCRdb's table has in-frame clones only and misses some. The sample shows 130,000 or so clones, about 90% of them seen only once. Notes on this clone: The antigen is not known.

Germline CDR1 MNHEY, CDR2 SMNVEV (reference sequence). This CDR3 is built from 17 residues. Trimming took off 2 bases at V and 2 bases at J, with 18 bases between the two ends. This receptor was identified in an adult in good health. The material sequenced was peripheral blood, taken on day 0 of AZD1222 vaccination. This chain joins TRBV27 and TRBJ2-5; D might be TRBD1 (5 bases). CDR3 sequence: CASSLGADHLRQETQYF. The CDR3 bases are TGTGCCAGCAGTTTAGGGGCCGATCACCTGAGGCAAGAGACCCAGTACTTC.